The 18 T cell receptor beta chains below all came from one sample that was sequenced in a study of blood T cell repertoires in COVID-19 (dated by TCRdb to 2020 to 2021). The library was prepared using the immunoSEQ multiplex PCR assay. TCRdb obtained this table from immuneACCESS and retained in-frame rearrangements with V and J assigned. These tables miss some clones; where compared with another copy, unresolved V genes account for less than half of the shortfall, and the remainder is unexplained. The sample includes around 450,000 clones, with roughly 87% observed a single time. 0.6% of the sample is held by the ten biggest clonotypes. The sequenced material came from PBMCs or T cells enriched from blood (not recorded which). Receptor source: a man aged 18 to 30 who had recovered from COVID-19.

This chain connects TRBV5-1 to TRBJ1-3; D not resolved. Trimming removed 3 bases at V and 2 bases at J, with 9 bases between. This CDR3 spans 14 amino acids. Germline CDR1 SGHRS, CDR2 YFSETQ. CDR3 DNA: TGCGCCAGCAGCTATGACGGAGCTGGAAACACCATATATTTT. Protein product: CASSYDGAGNTIYF.

The chain is built from TRBV6-1 and TRBJ1-2; no clear D gene. Trimming cost V 1 base and J 4 bases, with 7 bases left between them. CDR3 length: 13 amino acids. Germline CDR1 is MNHNS and CDR2 is SASEGT. The CDR3 DNA sequence: TGTGCCAGCAGTGAAGGGGCGGGCTATGGCTACACCTTC. Translating it yields CASSEGAGYGYTF.

The J gene is TRBJ2-2, the V gene TRBV2, with D possibly being TRBD2 (6 bases). V dropped 6 bases and J dropped 4 bases, with 12 bases sitting between them. The CDR3 is 14 amino acids. Germline V lookup: CDR1 SNHLY, CDR2 FYNNEI. CDR3 protein: CASRTGLITGELFF. CDR3 bases: TGTGCCAGCAGGACGGGACTTATCACCGGGGAGCTGTTTTTT.

V and J are TRBV28 and TRBJ1-2, with 7 bases that match TRBD1. V lost 10 bases to trimming and J lost 4 bases; unmatched junction nucleotides: 6. The CDR3 covers 12 residues. Germline V gives CDR1 MDHEN, CDR2 SYDVKM. In DNA, the CDR3 is TGTGCCACGGGGACAGCCTTCTATGGCTACACCTTC. Amino acid sequence: CATGTAFYGYTF.

The rearrangement joins TRBV7-6 to TRBJ2-2; the match to TRBD2 covers 12 bases. This CDR3 is built from 19 residues. Germline CDR1 is SGHVS and CDR2 is FNYEAQ. J was trimmed by 6 bases and V by 1 base; bases with no gene match: 12. The CDR3 DNA is TGTGCCAGCAGCTTAGTCTGGACTAGCGGGATAGACTATCCCGGGGAGCTGTTTTTT. Protein sequence: CASSLVWTSGIDYPGELFF.

This clone came up once. The J gene is TRBJ2-3, the V gene TRBV7-3; 12 nucleotides align to TRBD2. With V trimmed by 5 bases and J by 2 bases, 5 bases remained unmatched. CDR3 length equals 16 residues. Germline V CDR1 and CDR2: SGHTA, FQGTGA. The CDR3 nucleotides read TGTGCCAGCAGCCCCGGGACTAGCGGGTTCACAGATACGCAGTATTTT. It yields the protein CASSPGTSGFTDTQYF.

The sample holds one count of this clone. V gene TRBV11-2 combines with J gene TRBJ2-1, with D maybe TRBD2 (5 bases). Germline V gives CDR1 SGHAT, CDR2 FQNNGV. This CDR3 is built from 17 residues. Trimming cost V 0 bases and J 4 bases, with 16 bases left between them. As DNA, the CDR3 is TGTGCCAGCAGCTTAGACTCCCGGGGTTCCTCGTACAATGAGCAGTTCTTC. It codes for CASSLDSRGSSYNEQFF. Full variable domain (outside the CDR3, taken from reference TRBV11-2 and TRBJ2-1): EAGVAQSPRYKIIEKRQSVAFWCNPISGHATLYWYQQILGQGPKLLIQFQNNGVVDDSQLPKDRFSAERLKGVDSTLKIQPAKLEDSAVYLCASSLDSRGSSYNEQFFGPGTRLTVL.

V is TRBV2 and J is TRBJ2-2; D perhaps matches TRBD2 (5 bases). Per the germline V gene, CDR1 is SNHLY and CDR2 is FYNNEI. The CDR3 runs to 15 residues. Trimming took 5 bases from V and 2 from J, leaving 12 bases between them. Here the CDR3 DNA reads TGTGCCAGCAGTCTCCAGCGGCCCAACACCGGGGAGCTGTTTTTT. Translated: CASSLQRPNTGELFF.

The chain employs TRBV4-1 and TRBJ1-4; TRBD1 might be the D (6 bases). The CDR3 runs to 15 residues. The germline gives CDR1 MGHRA, CDR2 YSYEKL. The germline V and J ends were trimmed by 0 bases and 5 bases, with 10 bases remaining between them. The CDR3 nucleotides read TGCGCCAGCAGCCAAGATGGGGGCGGCAATGAAAAACTGTTTTTT. Amino acid sequence: CASSQDGGGNEKLFF.

This chain uses TRBV10-2 with TRBJ2-1; tentatively, D is TRBD2 (7 bases). The CDR3 spans 14 residues. Looked up from germline, CDR1 is WSHSY and CDR2 is SAAADI. Trimming stripped 10 bases from V and 5 bases from J, with 18 bases between. The CDR3 loop reads CATTWGGLNNEQFF. DNA for the CDR3: TGCGCCACCACTTGGGGGGGCCTTAACAATGAGCAGTTCTTC.

The J gene is TRBJ2-7, the V gene TRBV6-2 or TRBV6-3; 9 bases line up with TRBD2. This CDR3 spans 16 amino acids. The V segment lost 0 bases and the J segment 1 base; nucleotides outside the gene matches: 4. The germline V gene encodes CDR1 MNHEY and CDR2 SVGEGT. CDR3 in amino acids: CASSYSSGGQSYEQYF. The CDR3, as DNA: TGTGCCAGCAGTTACTCTAGCGGGGGTCAGTCCTACGAGCAGTACTTC.

The chain couples TRBV18 to TRBJ1-1; D unclear. The CDR3 sequence is 15 residues long. Germline V gene data show CDR1 as KGHSH and CDR2 as LQKENI. Trimming took off 1 base at V and 4 bases at J, with 13 bases between the two ends. The CDR3 spells CASSPRATRSTEAFF. As DNA, the CDR3 is TGTGCCAGCTCACCACGAGCGACGAGAAGCACTGAAGCTTTCTTT.

The V call is TRBV15, the J call TRBJ1-6; tentatively, D is TRBD1 (5 bases). Germline V lookup: CDR1 LNHNV, CDR2 YYDKDF (reference sequence). The CDR3 extends over 15 amino acids. Trimming left V 6 bases short and J 10 bases short, with 19 bases between. CDR3 loop: CATRTGGRSASPLHF. CDR3 nucleotide sequence: TGTGCCACCAGGACCGGGGGACGGAGCGCATCACCCCTCCACTTT. Full variable domain (missing parts from reference TRBV15 and TRBJ1-6): DAMVIQNPRYQVTQFGKPVTLSCSQTLNHNVMYWYQQKSSQAPKLLFHYYDKDFNNEADTPDNFQSRRPNTSFCFLDIRSPGLGDTAMYLCATRTGGRSASPLHFGNGTRLTVT.

The rearrangement uses TRBV5-4 and TRBJ2-6, with D uncertain. Germline V lookup: CDR1 SGHNT, CDR2 YYREEE (reference sequence). The CDR3 has 14 residues. The ends were cut back, 4 bases at V and 4 bases at J, with 9 bases in the middle. CDR3 amino acids: CASSLPGGANVLTF. DNA of the CDR3: TGTGCCAGCAGCCTTCCCGGGGGGGCCAACGTCCTGACTTTC.

This chain joins TRBV4-1 and TRBJ2-7, with 13 bases lining up with TRBD2. After removal of 0 bases from V and 3 bases from J, the junction contained 2 bases not matched to a gene. Germline CDR1 and CDR2: MGHRA and YSYEKL. The CDR3 extends over 16 amino acids. The CDR3 nucleotides read TGCGCCAGCAGCCAAGATAGGACTAGCGGGAGCTACGAGCAGTACTTC. The encoded protein is CASSQDRTSGSYEQYF.

The V gene is TRBV7-9, the J gene TRBJ1-2, with 7 bases lining up with TRBD1. The CDR3 length is 15 residues. The germline V gene has CDR1 SEHNR and CDR2 FQNEAQ (reference sequence). The J segment lost 3 bases and the V segment lost 1 base, leaving 5 bases of the junction unmatched. CDR3 sequence reads: CASSLGQGGDYGYTF. CDR3 nucleotides: TGTGCCAGCAGCTTAGGGCAGGGGGGAGACTATGGCTACACCTTC. The full variable domain, in which reference TRBV7-9 and TRBJ1-2 provide the parts outside the CDR3, is DTGVSQNPRHKITKRGQNVTFRCDPISEHNRLYWYRQTLGQGPEFLTYFQNEAQLEKSRLLSDRFSAERPKGSFSTLEIQRTEQGDSAMYLCASSLGQGGDYGYTFGSGTRLTVV.

The chain employs TRBV25-1 and TRBJ1-2; D may be TRBD1 (5 bases). Trimming shortened V by 3 bases and J by 0 bases, and 5 bases separated the two germline ends. Germline V CDR1 and CDR2: MGHDK, SYGVNS. This CDR3 region has 13 residues. DNA for the CDR3: TGTGCCAGCAGTGAGACAGCTAACTATGGCTACACCTTC. Amino acids: CASSETANYGYTF.

The CDR3 region is CASSQTGLGNQPQHF. The CDR3 DNA reads TGTGCCAGTAGCCAGACAGGGCTCGGCAATCAGCCCCAGCATTTT. V usage is TRBV19 and J usage is TRBJ1-5; 7 positions agree with TRBD1. The V segment lost 6 bases and the J segment 2 bases; nucleotides outside the gene matches: 7. Germline CDR1 LNHDA, CDR2 SQIVND (reference sequence). The CDR3 length is 15 residues.